The present T cell receptor (beta chain) was sequenced within a study of T cell responses to AZD1222 COVID-19 vaccine (dated by TCRdb to the early 2020s). Background for the entire study: Because spike-specific TCR depth and breadth did not differ between the two schedules, AZD1222 recipients who got a second dose at roughly 4 weeks were pooled with those who got a second dose at roughly 12 weeks. Enrollment into the trials was organized by age into subgroups of 18-55, 56-69 and 70-plus years, and those subgroups contained about 150, 27 and 61 TCR-sequenced participants, respectively. A total of 230 to 250 trial participants underwent TCR sequencing, of whom 200 to 220 had received two doses of AZD1222 and approximately 26 had received two doses of the MenACWY control vaccine.

The CDR3 regions of human TCRbeta chains were analyzed by immunosequencing. In the original analysis: Repertoire TCRs were matched against a reference library of SARS-CoV-2-specific TCRs generated with the MIRA antigen-specificity platform. Breadth was defined as the fraction of unique TCRs that were SARS-CoV-2-associated, and depth was defined as the fraction of total T cells that were SARS-CoV-2-associated. Using the MIRA data, each spike-specific TCR was mapped to the spike region that the TCR reacts to and placed in a CD4 or CD8 class. Log10-transformed breadth and depth values were compared by one-way ANOVA with Sidak's multiple comparisons tests. TCRdb took over this immuneACCESS table, retaining in-frame rearrangements with V and J assigned. Such tables are incomplete; in checked studies, under half of the missing clones stem from an unresolved V gene, and the remainder is unexplained. The DNA was the basis for D and trimming; V, J and clone size are from that table. This sample gives 90,000 to 120,000 clones in total; nearly 95% of them show up just once. About 5% of the sample is in the top ten clones.

The time point label here, explained by the study, means: baseline before first vaccination. The vaccinee samples were drawn from two UK trials, COV001 and COV002, one of which was a single-blind randomized controlled phase 2/3 trial testing AZD1222 (ChAdOx1 nCoV-19) in healthy adults. Trial participant PBMC samples were collected at day 0 and day 28 after the second dose for TCRbeta chain sequencing. About this clone: The clone's antigen remains unknown. No quality values exist for individual bases; no much larger clone is one base distant.

The CDR3 holds 17 amino acids from the cysteine to the phenylalanine. CDR3 DNA is the only sequence kept; it has 51 bases, read in frame from the first base. Per the germline V gene, MNHNS is the CDR1 and SASEGT is the CDR2. Compared with germline, V lacks 4 bases and J lacks 6 bases; bases without a gene match: 9. General study outcomes and caveats: Because no day 14 peak-response samples were available, repertoires were characterized only after the peak T cell response. Participants were mostly white British and included more females than males, and it was suggested by the authors that clonal diversity may have been underestimated. In the small 56-69-year group, the increase in depth fell short of significance, most likely because of low power. The whole spike protein was spanned by vaccine-associated CD4 TCRs, and dominant responses were seen in regions 160-218 and 743-854. Conclusions about previously exposed vaccinees are limited, since just five or six AZD1222 recipients were seropositive for SARS-CoV-2 at baseline. Reportedly, almost half of the unique spike-specific TCRs recognized epitopes lying outside the regions that are mutated in the B.1.351 and B.1.1.7 variants. After two AZD1222 doses, spike-specific TCR breadth and depth were significantly higher than at day 0 and than in MenACWY recipients.

This sequence was found in an adult in good health. The rearrangement combines TRBV6-1 with TRBJ2-7; TRBD2 agrees with 16 junctional bases. Specimen: peripheral blood, collected on day 0 of AZD1222 vaccination. The CDR3 region reads CASSARGGTSGRAEQYF. The DNA reads TGTGCCAGCAGTGCGAGGGGGGGGACTAGCGGGAGGGCCGAGCAGTACTTC.